This T cell receptor (beta chain) appears in the sequencing data of a study of T-cell reconstitution after alpha-beta-depleted transplantation in children. Ten or more counts support this clonotype. Unique molecular identifiers featured in how the TCRbeta library was prepared. TCRdb re-analysed the PCR reads in MiXCR, keeping a single row per CDR3 protein. The repertoire holds approximately 210,000 distinct CDR3 sequences, 13% to 15% seen once, with 13% in the top ten. Germline V lookup: CDR1 LGHNA, CDR2 YNFKEQ. Trimming cost V 4 bases and J 6 bases; bases outside gene matches: 8. The CDR3 has 14 residues.

The sample was PBMCs from the stem cell graft donor, taken from the stem cell graft. V usage is TRBV4-2 and J usage is TRBJ1-2; 7 positions match TRBD1. The receptor was isolated from a human donor who donated a stem cell graft to a child with acute lymphoblastic leukemia. The CDR3 here is CASSPFRQGDGYTF. The CDR3 nucleotides read TGTGCCAGCAGCCCCTTTCGGCAGGGGGATGGCTACACCTTC.